The rows below give T cell receptor beta chains drawn from one sample of a study of PD-1 blockade in classical Hodgkin lymphoma. Sequencing used immunoSEQ multiplex PCR; TCRdb keeps in-frame clones, though not all of them. The repertoire has about 27,000 clones, more than 80% of them found once; the top ten carry over 2%. Sequenced material: CD4+ T cells from blood, taken before the fourth cycle of nivolumab. The receptor set was obtained from a human donor with classical Hodgkin lymphoma. Each CDR3 is given with its conserved first and last residue. Fields, in order: D gene, V gene, J gene, clone size, CDR3 DNA, CDR3 protein. The D gene is left open where the match is weak. The size of a clone is reported for some rows only, either as once, few or many, or as a class for expanded clones.

>NA|TRBV19|TRBJ1-2|NA
TGTGCCAGTAAACGACAGGACCTTAACTATGGCTACACCTTC
CASKRQDLNYGYTF
>NA|TRBV2|TRBJ1-1|NA
TGTGCCAGCAGTTTTGGACCCATGAACACTGAAGCTTTCTTT
CASSFGPMNTEAFF
>NA|TRBV28|TRBJ1-1|NA
TGTGCCAGCAGTCGAGGGGGAACGACTACTATGAAGGCTTTCTTT
CASSRGGTTTMKAFF
>TRBD1|TRBV28|TRBJ1-2|NA
TGTGCCAGCATCTCGGACAGGGGGCTGGGGGGCTACACCTTC
CASISDRGLGGYTF
>NA|TRBV2|TRBJ2-1|NA
TGTGCCAGCAGTGATGGGCCCCTGTGGGAGCAGTTCTTC
CASSDGPLWEQFF
>TRBD2|TRBV9|TRBJ2-1|NA
TGTGCCAGCAGCTTCCGGGACTACTACAATGAGCAGTTCTTC
CASSFRDYYNEQFF
>NA|TRBV14|TRBJ1-2|NA
TGTGCCAGCAGCCCCCGCGGCAGGGATTTGAATGGCTACACCTTC
CASSPRGRDLNGYTF
>TRBD1|TRBV4-2|TRBJ1-5|few
TGTGCCAGCAGGATGGACAGGAGGTCGGTTCAGCCCCAGCATTTT
CASRMDRRSVQPQHF
>NA|TRBV21-1|TRBJ2-7|NA
TGTGCCAGCAGCAATCGGGAGGCGTTGTCCTACGAGCAGTACTTC
CASSNREALSYEQYF
>TRBD1|TRBV5-1|TRBJ2-1|NA
TGCGCCAGCAGCTTGGACAGGGGTTTCTATGAGCAGTTCTTC
CASSLDRGFYEQFF
>NA|TRBV21-1|TRBJ1-3|NA
TGTGCCAGCAGCACCCCGGGCGTCTTCTCTGGAAACACCATATATTTT
CASSTPGVFSGNTIYF
>TRBD1|TRBV27|TRBJ1-5|NA
TGTGCCAGCAGTTTGGGACAGACTTCCATGGCCCAGCATTTT
CASSLGQTSMAQHF
>TRBD1|TRBV18|TRBJ1-1|NA
TGTGCCAGCTCAGGGACAGGGACTGAAGCTTTCTTT
CASSGTGTEAFF
>TRBD2|TRBV5-1|TRBJ2-1|NA
TGCGCCAGCAGCGGAAGACTAGCGGGTAATTACAATGAGCAGTTCTTC
CASSGRLAGNYNEQFF
>NA|TRBV28|TRBJ2-7|NA
TGTGCCAGCAGTTTGGGGGGCCTTGCCTACGAGCAGTACTTC
CASSLGGLAYEQYF
>TRBD1|TRBV6-6|TRBJ1-3|NA
TGTGCCAGCAGCCAACTCGCGGGACAGGATCCCACCATATATTTT
CASSQLAGQDPTIYF
>NA|TRBV15|TRBJ2-1|NA
TGTGCCACCAGCCAGAGGGAGGTGATCTACAATGAGCAGTTCTTC
CATSQREVIYNEQFF
>NA|TRBV9|TRBJ1-1|NA
TGTGCCAGCAGCGTAGCTTTCGGGGGGAACACTGAAGCTTTCTTT
CASSVAFGGNTEAFF
>NA|TRBV5-1|TRBJ2-2|NA
TGCGCCAGCAGTAAAGATCCACCTGCGAACACCGGGGAGCTGTTTTTT
CASSKDPPANTGELFF
>NA|TRBV29-1|TRBJ1-1|NA
TGCAGCGCGACATTGAACACTGAAGCTTTCTTT
CSATLNTEAFF
>NA|TRBV5-1|TRBJ2-5|NA
TGCGCCAGCACCCCCGGGTCGTCAGCGGGAGAGACCCAGTACTTC
CASTPGSSAGETQYF
>TRBD2|TRBV19|TRBJ2-7|NA
TGTGCCAGTAGTATAGATGCTAGCGGGAGAGTCTACGAGCAGTACTTC
CASSIDASGRVYEQYF
>NA|TRBV6-1|TRBJ2-1|NA
TGTGCCAGCAGTGACGCTCTACAATACAATGAGCAGTTCTTC
CASSDALQYNEQFF
>NA|TRBV19|TRBJ2-1|NA
TGTGCCAGTAGTATGGTGGGGAACAGTGAGCAGTTCTTC
CASSMVGNSEQFF
>TRBD1|TRBV11-2|TRBJ1-5|NA
TGTGCCAGCAGCCTCGGGACAGGGGTTAGGCAGCCCCAGCATTTT
CASSLGTGVRQPQHF
>NA|TRBV5-1|TRBJ2-1|NA
TGCGCCAGCAGCTTGCTTGAAGGGGGTTACAATGAGCAGTTCTTC
CASSLLEGGYNEQFF
>NA|TRBV11-1|TRBJ1-2|few
TGTGCCAGCAGCTTGCAGGGTTATGGCTACACCTTC
CASSLQGYGYTF
>NA|TRBV30|TRBJ2-2|NA
TGTGCCTGGAGTGTTAAGGGAGAATTCACCGGGGAGCTGTTTTTT
CAWSVKGEFTGELFF
>TRBD1|TRBV18|TRBJ1-4|NA
TGTGCCAGCTCCGACCAGGGGGTTGAAAAACTGTTTTTT
CASSDQGVEKLFF
>NA|TRBV5-5|TRBJ2-1|NA
TGTGCCAGCACCTTCACTAGGGGCGATGAGCAGTTCTTC
CASTFTRGDEQFF
>TRBD2|TRBV19|TRBJ2-4|NA
TGTGCCAGTAGTGCCGGGGGGGCGGCTTTGAACATTCAGTACTTC
CASSAGGAALNIQYF
>NA|TRBV18|TRBJ2-7|once
TGTGCCAGCTCCCCCATTCCTCCCGGAGTTACTAGCATCGAGCAGTACTTC
CASSPIPPGVTSIEQYF
>NA|TRBV5-1|TRBJ1-3|NA
TGCGCCAGCAGCTTGTATCCGCGGGGGTTCTCTGGAAACACCATATATTTT
CASSLYPRGFSGNTIYF
>TRBD2|TRBV7-2|TRBJ2-7|few
TGTGCCAGCAGCGTGCGGGAGGGCCTCTACGAGCAGTACTTC
CASSVREGLYEQYF
>NA|TRBV19|TRBJ2-2|NA
TGTGCCAGTAGTATCAGGGCCGGGGAGCTGTTTTTT
CASSIRAGELFF
>NA|TRBV18|TRBJ2-5|NA
TGTGCCAGCTCCCGTTCTGCGGGGCGTGAGACCCAGTACTTC
CASSRSAGRETQYF
>NA|TRBV7-9|TRBJ2-1|NA
TGTGCCAGCAGCTTAGCGCGAGACAATGAGCAGTTCTTC
CASSLARDNEQFF
>TRBD1|TRBV28|TRBJ1-5|NA
TGTGCCAGCACCCGGACAGGAGGCCACCAGCCCCAGCATTTT
CASTRTGGHQPQHF
>TRBD2|TRBV29-1|TRBJ2-5|NA
TGCAGCCGGACTAGCGGGAACTTC
CSRTSGNF
>NA|TRBV6-6|TRBJ1-5|NA
TGTGCCAGCAGAGCTGGAGCAGCCAATCAGCCCCAGCATTTT
CASRAGAANQPQHF
>NA|TRBV7-9|TRBJ2-1|NA
TGTGCCAGCAGCTTAACCCTGTATGAGCAGTTCTTC
CASSLTLYEQFF
>TRBD2|TRBV29-1|TRBJ2-3|once
TGCAGCGTTGCACTAGCGGGAGGGGGAGCAGATACGCAGTATTTT
CSVALAGGGADTQYF
>TRBD2|TRBV4-1|TRBJ2-2|NA
TGCGCCAGCAGTGGACTAGCGGGAGGAAGGAACACCGGGGAGCTGTTTTTT
CASSGLAGGRNTGELFF
>NA|TRBV28|TRBJ1-5|medium-sized
TGTGCCAGCAGTTTAATTCAGGGGAGCAATCAGCCCCAGCATTTT
CASSLIQGSNQPQHF
>NA|TRBV18|TRBJ2-2|NA
TGTGCCAGCTCCCACTCAAACACCGGGGAGCTGTTTTTT
CASSHSNTGELFF
>TRBD1|TRBV11-2|TRBJ2-1|NA
TGTGCCAGCAGCTTGAACAGGGGTTCCTACAATGAGCAGTTCTTC
CASSLNRGSYNEQFF
>TRBD1|TRBV2|TRBJ1-6|NA
TGTGCCAGCAGTGAAGCGCGACAGGGGAATAATTCACCCCTCCACTTT
CASSEARQGNNSPLHF
>TRBD1|TRBV27|TRBJ1-5|NA
TGTGCCAGCAGTATGCTCGGGACAGACTATAGCAATCAGCCCCAGCATTTT
CASSMLGTDYSNQPQHF
>NA|TRBV18|TRBJ1-1|NA
TGTGCCAGCTCACCACAACCGGACAACACTGAAGCTTTCTTT
CASSPQPDNTEAFF
>NA|TRBV7-9|TRBJ1-1|NA
TGTGCCAGCAGCTTAGGCCCGGCCGGTGAAGCTTTCTTT
CASSLGPAGEAFF
>TRBD2|TRBV7-9|TRBJ2-1|few
TGTGCCAGCAGCTCGGGGACGGGAGGGCGATTGGGGAATGAGCAGTTCTTC
CASSSGTGGRLGNEQFF
>TRBD2|TRBV28|TRBJ2-3|NA
TGTGCCAGCAGTTCACTAGCGGGAGGCGGGAGCAAAGATACGCAGTATTTT
CASSSLAGGGSKDTQYF
>TRBD2|TRBV5-4|TRBJ2-7|NA
TGTGCCAGCAGCTTAACTCTACTAGCGGGAGTTTCCTACGAGCAGTACTTC
CASSLTLLAGVSYEQYF
>TRBD2|TRBV7-2|TRBJ2-2|NA
TGTGCCAGCAGCCCCAATAGCGGGAGAACAACCGGGGAGCTGTTTTTT
CASSPNSGRTTGELFF
>NA|TRBV19|TRBJ2-1|NA
TGTGCCAGTAGTTGGGCAGGGTATGACAATGAGCAGTTCTTC
CASSWAGYDNEQFF